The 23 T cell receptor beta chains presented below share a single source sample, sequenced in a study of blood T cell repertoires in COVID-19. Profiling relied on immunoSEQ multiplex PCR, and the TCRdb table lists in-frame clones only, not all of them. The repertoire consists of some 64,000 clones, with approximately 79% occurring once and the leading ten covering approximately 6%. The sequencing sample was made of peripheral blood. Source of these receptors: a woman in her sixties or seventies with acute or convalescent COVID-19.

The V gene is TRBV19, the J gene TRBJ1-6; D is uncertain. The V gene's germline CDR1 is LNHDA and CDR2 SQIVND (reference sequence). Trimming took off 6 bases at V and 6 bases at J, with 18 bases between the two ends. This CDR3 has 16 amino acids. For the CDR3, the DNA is TGTGCCAGTAGGACTTCTTTAGGCGGGCGTAATTCACCCCTCCACTTT. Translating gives CASRTSLGGRNSPLHF.

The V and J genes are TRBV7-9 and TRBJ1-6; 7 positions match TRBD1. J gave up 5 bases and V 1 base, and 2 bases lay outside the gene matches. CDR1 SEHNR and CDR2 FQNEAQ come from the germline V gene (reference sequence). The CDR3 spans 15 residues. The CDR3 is CASSLEGGNNSPLHF. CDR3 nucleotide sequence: TGTGCCAGCAGCTTAGAAGGGGGCAATAATTCACCCCTCCACTTT.

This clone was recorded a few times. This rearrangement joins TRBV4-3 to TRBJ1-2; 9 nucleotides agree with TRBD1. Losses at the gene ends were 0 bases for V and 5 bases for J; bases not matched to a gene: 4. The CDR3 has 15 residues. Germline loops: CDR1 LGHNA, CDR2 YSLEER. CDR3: CASSQDHGTGYGYTF. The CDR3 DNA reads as TGCGCCAGCAGCCAAGACCACGGGACAGGGTATGGCTACACCTTC.

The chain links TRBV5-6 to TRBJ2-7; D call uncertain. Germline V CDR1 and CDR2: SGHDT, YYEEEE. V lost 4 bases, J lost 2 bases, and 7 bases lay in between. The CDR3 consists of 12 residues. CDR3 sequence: CASSKTPYEQYF. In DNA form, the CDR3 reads TGTGCCAGCAGCAAGACACCCTACGAGCAGTACTTC.

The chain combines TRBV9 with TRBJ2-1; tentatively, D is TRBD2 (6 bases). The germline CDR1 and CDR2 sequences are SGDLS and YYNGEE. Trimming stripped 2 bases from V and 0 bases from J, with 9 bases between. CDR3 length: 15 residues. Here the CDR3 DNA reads TGTGCCAGCAGCGTTGGGACTTACTCCTACAATGAGCAGTTCTTC. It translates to CASSVGTYSYNEQFF.

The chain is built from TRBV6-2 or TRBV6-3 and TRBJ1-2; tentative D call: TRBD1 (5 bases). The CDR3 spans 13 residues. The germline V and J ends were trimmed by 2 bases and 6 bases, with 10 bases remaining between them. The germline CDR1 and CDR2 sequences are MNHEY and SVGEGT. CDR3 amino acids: CASSYGTADGYTF. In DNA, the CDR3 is TGTGCCAGCAGTTACGGGACTGCTGATGGCTACACCTTC.

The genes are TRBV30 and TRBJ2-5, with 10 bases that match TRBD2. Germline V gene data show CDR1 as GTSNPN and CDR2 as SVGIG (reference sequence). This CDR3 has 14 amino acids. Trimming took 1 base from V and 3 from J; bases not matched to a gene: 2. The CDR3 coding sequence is TGTGCCTGGAGTGAGCGGGGGGGCGAAGAGACCCAGTACTTC. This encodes CAWSERGGEETQYF.

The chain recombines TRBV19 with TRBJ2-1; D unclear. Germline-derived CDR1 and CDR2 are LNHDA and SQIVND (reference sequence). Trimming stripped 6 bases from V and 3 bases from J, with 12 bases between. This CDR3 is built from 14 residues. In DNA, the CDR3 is TGTGCCAGTAGAATGGGCCTCATCTACAATGAGCAGTTCTTC. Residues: CASRMGLIYNEQFF. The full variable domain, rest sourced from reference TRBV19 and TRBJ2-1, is DGGITQSPKYLFRKEGQNVTLSCEQNLNHDAMYWYRQDPGQGLRLIYYSQIVNDFQKGDIAEGYSVSREKKESFPLTVTSAQKNPTAFYLCASRMGLIYNEQFFGPGTRLTVL.

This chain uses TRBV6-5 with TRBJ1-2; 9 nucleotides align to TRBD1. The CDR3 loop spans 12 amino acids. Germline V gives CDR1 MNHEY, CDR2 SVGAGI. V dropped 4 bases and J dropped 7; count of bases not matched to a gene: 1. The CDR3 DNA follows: TGTGCCAGCAGTTGGACAGGGGTTGGCTACACCTTC. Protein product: CASSWTGVGYTF.

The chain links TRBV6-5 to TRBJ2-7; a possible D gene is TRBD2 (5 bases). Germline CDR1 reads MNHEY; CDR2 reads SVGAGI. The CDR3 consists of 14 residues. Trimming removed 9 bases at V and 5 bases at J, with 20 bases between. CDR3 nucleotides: TGTGCCAGTACTACGAGGAACCCCGGGGACGAGCAGTACTTC. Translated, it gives CASTTRNPGDEQYF.

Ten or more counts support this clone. CDR3 sequence: CASSSDRGGYGYTF. The CDR3 DNA is TGCGCCAGCAGTTCAGACAGGGGAGGTTATGGCTACACCTTC. This chain joins TRBV10-2 and TRBJ1-2, with 8 positions matching TRBD1. The length of the CDR3 is 14 residues. The J segment lost 5 bases and the V segment lost 5 bases, leaving 7 bases of the junction unmatched. Germline CDR1 and CDR2: WSHSY and SAAADI.

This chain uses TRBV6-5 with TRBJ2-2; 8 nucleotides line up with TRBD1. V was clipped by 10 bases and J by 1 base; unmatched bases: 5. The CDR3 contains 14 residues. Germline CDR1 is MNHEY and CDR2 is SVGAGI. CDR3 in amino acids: CATRGTGNTGELFF. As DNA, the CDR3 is TGTGCCACCAGGGGGACAGGGAACACCGGGGAGCTGTTTTTT.

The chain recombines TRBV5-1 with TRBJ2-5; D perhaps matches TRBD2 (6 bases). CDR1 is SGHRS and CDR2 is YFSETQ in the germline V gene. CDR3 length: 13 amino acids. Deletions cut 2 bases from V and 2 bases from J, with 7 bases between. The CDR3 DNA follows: TGCGCCAGCAGCTTTGGGGGGCAAGAGACCCAGTACTTC. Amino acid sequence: CASSFGGQETQYF.

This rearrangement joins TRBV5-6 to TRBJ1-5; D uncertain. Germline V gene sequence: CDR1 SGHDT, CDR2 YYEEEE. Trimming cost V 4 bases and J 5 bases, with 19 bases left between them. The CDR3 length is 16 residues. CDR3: CASSPNEDIFYQPQHF. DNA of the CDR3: TGTGCCAGCAGCCCTAACGAAGACATTTTCTATCAGCCCCAGCATTTT. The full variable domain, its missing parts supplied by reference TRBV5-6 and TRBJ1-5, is DAGVTQSPTHLIKTRGQQVTLRCSPKSGHDTVSWYQQALGQGPQFIFQYYEEEERQRGNFPDRFSGHQFPNYSSELNVNALLLGDSALYLCASSPNEDIFYQPQHFGDGTRLSIL.

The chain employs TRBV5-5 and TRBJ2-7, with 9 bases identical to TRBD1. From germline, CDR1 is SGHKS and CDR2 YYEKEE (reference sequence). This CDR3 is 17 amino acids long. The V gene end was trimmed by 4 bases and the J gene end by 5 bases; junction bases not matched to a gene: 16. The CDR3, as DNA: TGTGCCAGCAGCCGTGCGGACAGGGGATTCCGAGGGGACGAGCAGTACTTC. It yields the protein CASSRADRGFRGDEQYF.

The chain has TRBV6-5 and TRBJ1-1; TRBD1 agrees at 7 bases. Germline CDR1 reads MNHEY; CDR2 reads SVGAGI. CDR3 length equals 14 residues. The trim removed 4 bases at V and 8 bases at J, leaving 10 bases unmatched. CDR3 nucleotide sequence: TGTGCCAGCAGTTCGCCCCAGACAGGGAGGGAAGCTTTCTTT. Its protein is CASSSPQTGREAFF.

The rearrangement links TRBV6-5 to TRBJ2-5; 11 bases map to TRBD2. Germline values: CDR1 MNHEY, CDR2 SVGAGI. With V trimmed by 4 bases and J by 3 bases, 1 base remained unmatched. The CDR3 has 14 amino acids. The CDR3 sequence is CASSSLAGEETQYF. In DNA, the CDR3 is TGTGCCAGCAGTTCACTAGCGGGGGAAGAGACCCAGTACTTC.

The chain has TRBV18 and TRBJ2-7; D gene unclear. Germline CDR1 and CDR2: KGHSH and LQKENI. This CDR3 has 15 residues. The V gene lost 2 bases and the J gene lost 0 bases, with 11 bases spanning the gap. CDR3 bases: TGTGCCAGCTCACCAACCGGGTCCAGCTCCTACGAGCAGTACTTC. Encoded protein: CASSPTGSSSYEQYF.

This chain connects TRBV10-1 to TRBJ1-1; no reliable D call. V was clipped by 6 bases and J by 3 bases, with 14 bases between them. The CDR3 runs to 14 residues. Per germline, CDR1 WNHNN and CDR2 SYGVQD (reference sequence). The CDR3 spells CASREGRKDTEAFF. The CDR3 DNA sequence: TGCGCCAGCAGGGAGGGCCGAAAAGACACTGAAGCTTTCTTT.

The CDR3 nucleotides are TGCGCCAGCAGCCCGGACAATCAAGAGACCCAGTACTTC. Translating gives CASSPDNQETQYF. The chain couples TRBV5-1 to TRBJ2-5; possibly TRBD1 for D (5 bases). This CDR3 is 13 amino acids long. V was trimmed by 4 bases and J by 2 bases, leaving 9 bases between them. Germline CDR1 SGHRS, CDR2 YFSETQ.

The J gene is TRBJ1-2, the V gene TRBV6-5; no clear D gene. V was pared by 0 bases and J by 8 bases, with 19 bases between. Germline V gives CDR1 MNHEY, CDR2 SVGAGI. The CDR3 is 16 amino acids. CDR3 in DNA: TGTGCCAGCAGTTACTCGAAGTCTGGGAGGGTGGAAGGCTACACCTTC. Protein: CASSYSKSGRVEGYTF.

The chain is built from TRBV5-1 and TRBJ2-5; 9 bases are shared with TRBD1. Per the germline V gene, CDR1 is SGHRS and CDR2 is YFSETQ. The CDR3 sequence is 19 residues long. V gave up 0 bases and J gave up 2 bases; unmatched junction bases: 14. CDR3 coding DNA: TGCGCCAGCAGCTTGGCCCAGGCCTTGACAGGGGGTACACAAGAGACCCAGTACTTC. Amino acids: CASSLAQALTGGTQETQYF.

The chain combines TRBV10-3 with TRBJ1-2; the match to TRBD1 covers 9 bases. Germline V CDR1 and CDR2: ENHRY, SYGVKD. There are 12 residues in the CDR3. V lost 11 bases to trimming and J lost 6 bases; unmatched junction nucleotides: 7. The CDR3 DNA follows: TGTGCCTCCTCCGGGACAGGGAATGGCTACACCTTC. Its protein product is CASSGTGNGYTF.